The subject of this entry is one T cell receptor (beta chain). A read error may account for a junction end that differs from germline. Generated by immunoSEQ multiplex PCR, the TCRdb table keeps only in-frame clones and is missing some. The sample holds about 70,000 clones, under 99% seen once. The germline V gene has CDR1 SGDLS and CDR2 YYNGEE. The CDR3 loop spans 12 amino acids. The data originate from a study of technical replicates of blood from a few donors. Sequencing was performed on T cells isolated from PBMCs. This TCR was recovered from a human donor in good health. V and J are TRBV9 and TRBJ2-1; D gene uncertain. Here the CDR3 DNA reads TGTGCCAGCAGCGGTTCCTTCAATGAGCAGTTCTTC. Translation gives CASSGSFNEQFF. The full variable domain, its missing parts supplied by reference TRBV9 and TRBJ2-1, is DSGVTQTPKHLITATGQRVTLRCSPRSGDLSVYWYQQSLDQGLQFLIQYYNGEERAKGNILERFSAQQFPDLHSELNLSSLELGDSALYFCASSGSFNEQFFGPGTRLTVL.